This passage covers 6 T cell receptor beta chains from one sample sequenced in a study of T cell responses to AZD1222 COVID-19 vaccine. Produced via immunoSEQ multiplex PCR; TCRdb's table is partial and in-frame only. The sample records some 130,000 clones, approximately 91% being singletons. The sample was peripheral blood, taken 28 days after the second AZD1222 dose. These receptors were taken from an adult who received the AZD1222 COVID-19 vaccine.

The chain couples TRBV18 to TRBJ1-4; D remains ambiguous. V was shortened by 4 bases and J by 6 bases, with 9 bases between the two germline ends. Germline V lookup: CDR1 KGHSH, CDR2 LQKENI. The length of the CDR3 is 13 residues. CDR3 DNA: TGTGCCAGCTCACGGGTTGGGGATGAAAAACTGTTTTTT. As protein: CASSRVGDEKLFF.

The rearrangement uses TRBV29-1 and TRBJ2-6, with 12 bases matching TRBD2. The ends lost 4 bases at V and 4 bases at J; junction bases unmatched: 8. CDR1 is SQVTM and CDR2 is ANQGSEA in the germline V gene. The CDR3 contains 17 residues. The CDR3 region is CSVGAGTSGSGANVLTF. The CDR3 DNA reads TGCAGCGTTGGGGCCGGGACTAGCGGGTCAGGGGCCAACGTCCTGACTTTC. Drawing the rest from reference TRBV29-1 and TRBJ2-6, the complete variable domain is SAVISQKPSRDICQRGTSLTIQCQVDSQVTMMFWYRQQPGQSLTLIATANQGSEATYESGFVIDKFPISRPNLTFSTLTVSNMSPEDSSIYLCSVGAGTSGSGANVLTFGAGSRLTVL.

The V call is TRBV3-1 (or the pseudogene TRBV3-2), the J call TRBJ1-1; D is ambiguous. Germline V gene sequence: CDR1 LGHDT, CDR2 YNNKEL (reference sequence). The CDR3 runs 14 residues. V lost 3 bases to trimming and J lost 4 bases, with 12 bases between them. The CDR3 protein is CASSQDAGGTEAFF. CDR3 bases: TGTGCCAGCAGCCAGGACGCGGGTGGCACTGAAGCTTTCTTT.

The chain couples TRBV6-5 to TRBJ1-4, with D maybe TRBD1 (6 bases). CDR1 is MNHEY and CDR2 is SVGAGI in the germline V gene. The CDR3 length is 12 residues. CDR3 residues: CATQGTNEKLFF. The DNA of the CDR3 is TGTGCGACACAGGGTACTAATGAAAAACTGTTTTTT.

J is TRBJ2-7 and V is TRBV5-1, with D hard to call. This CDR3 region has 15 residues. Germline V gene data show CDR1 as SGHRS and CDR2 as YFSETQ. V was trimmed by 0 bases and J by 2 bases, leaving 12 bases between them. As DNA, the CDR3 is TGCGCCAGCAGCTTGGTCGGTCAGGCCCCCTACGAGCAGTACTTC. This encodes CASSLVGQAPYEQYF. Full variable domain (rest looked up from reference TRBV5-1 and TRBJ2-7): KAGVTQTPRYLIKTRGQQVTLSCSPISGHRSVSWYQQTPGQGLQFLFEYFSETQRNKGNFPGRFSGRQFSNSRSEMNVSTLELGDSALYLCASSLVGQAPYEQYFGPGTRLTVT.

V usage is TRBV5-6 and J usage is TRBJ2-7; no firm D call. CDR1 and CDR2 (germline): SGHDT, YYEEEE. Trimming removed 0 bases from V and 7 bases from J, with 14 bases in between. CDR3 size: 14 residues. This CDR3 is CASSLDSWGKEQYF. The CDR3 coding sequence is TGTGCCAGCAGCTTGGACAGTTGGGGAAAGGAGCAGTACTTC.